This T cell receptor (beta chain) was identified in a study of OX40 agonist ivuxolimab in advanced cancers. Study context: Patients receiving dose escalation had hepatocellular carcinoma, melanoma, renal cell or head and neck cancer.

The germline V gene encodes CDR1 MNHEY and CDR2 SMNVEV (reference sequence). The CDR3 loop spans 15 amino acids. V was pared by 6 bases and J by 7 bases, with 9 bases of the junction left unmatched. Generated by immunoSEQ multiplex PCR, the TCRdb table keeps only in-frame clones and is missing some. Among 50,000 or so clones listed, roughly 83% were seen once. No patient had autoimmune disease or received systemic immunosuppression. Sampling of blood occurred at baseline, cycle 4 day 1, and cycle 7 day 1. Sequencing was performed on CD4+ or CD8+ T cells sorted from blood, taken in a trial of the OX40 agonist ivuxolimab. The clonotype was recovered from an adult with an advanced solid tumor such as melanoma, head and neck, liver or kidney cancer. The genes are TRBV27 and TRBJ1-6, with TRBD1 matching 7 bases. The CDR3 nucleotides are TGTGCCAGCAGCCGCGGAGGGGGCAAGAATTCACCCCTCCACTTT. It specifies CASSRGGGKNSPLHF.